The next 27 T cell receptor beta chains were all read from a single sample in a study of blood T cell repertoires in COVID-19. The table came from immunoSEQ multiplex PCR; TCRdb's copy has only in-frame clones and leaves some out. The sample has some 100,000 clones; 91% are singletons. Input material: peripheral blood. These receptor sequences come from a human donor with active COVID-19. The donor label of this sample is uncertain.

The chain carries TRBV18 and TRBJ2-7, with TRBD2 as a possible D gene (5 bases). Germline loops: CDR1 KGHSH, CDR2 LQKENI. CDR3 length: 16 residues. V dropped 3 bases and J dropped 3 bases, with 18 bases sitting between them. CDR3 nucleotide sequence: TGTGCCAGCTCACCCGAGGGCCAATCTTCTTACTACGAGCAGTACTTC. Its translation: CASSPEGQSSYYEQYF.

This rearrangement joins TRBV5-6 to TRBJ2-7; D is unresolved. Germline lookup yields CDR1 SGHDT and CDR2 YYEEEE. The V end was cut by 1 base, the J end by 1 base, with 6 bases between. CDR3 length: 13 amino acids. The CDR3 is CASSLFQSYEQYF. The CDR3 region has the DNA TGTGCCAGCAGCTTGTTCCAGTCCTACGAGCAGTACTTC.

V is TRBV3-1 (or the pseudogene TRBV3-2) and J is TRBJ2-3, with 11 bases fitting TRBD2. V lost 0 bases, J lost 0 bases, and 11 bases stayed unmatched. The CDR3 is 20 residues long. The germline V gene has CDR1 LGHDT and CDR2 YNNKEL (reference sequence). The CDR3 sequence: CASSQEEVLAGAISTDTQYF. CDR3 DNA sequence: TGTGCCAGCAGCCAAGAAGAGGTACTAGCGGGGGCGATTAGCACAGATACGCAGTATTTT.

The chain is built from TRBV7-8 and TRBJ1-4, with D perhaps matching TRBD1 (6 bases). The CDR3 has 15 residues. From germline, CDR1 is SGHVS and CDR2 FQNEAQ. Trimming took 5 bases from V and 3 from J, leaving 13 bases between them. The CDR3 region has the DNA TGTGCCAGCAGCCAAAACCAGGGGTCTAATGAAAAACTGTTTTTT. Its translation is CASSQNQGSNEKLFF.

The chain uses TRBV28 and TRBJ2-7; D may be TRBD1 (6 bases). The CDR3 sequence is 16 residues long. V lost 5 bases and J lost 2, with 19 bases in between. CDR1 and CDR2 (germline): MDHEN, SYDVKM. This CDR3 is CASSTLTGIYAYEQYF. In DNA, the CDR3 is TGTGCCAGCAGTACCCTCACAGGGATTTACGCCTACGAGCAGTACTTC.

The rearrangement uses TRBV2 and TRBJ2-3, with TRBD2 identical over 8 bases. The CDR3 loop spans 17 amino acids. The junction had 15 bases not matched to a gene; V was cut back by 7 bases and J by 3 bases. Germline V gene lookup returns CDR1 SNHLY and CDR2 FYNNEI. The CDR3 loop is CASNLDGGASPTDTQYF. CDR3 nucleotides: TGTGCCAGCAACCTGGACGGGGGGGCCTCCCCAACAGATACGCAGTATTTT. The full variable domain, in which reference TRBV2 and TRBJ2-3 provide the parts outside the CDR3, is EPEVTQTPSHQVTQMGQEVILRCVPISNHLYFYWYRQILGQKVEFLVSFYNNEISEKSEIFDDQFSVERPDGSNFTLKIRSTKLEDSAMYFCASNLDGGASPTDTQYFGPGTRLTVL.

The chain couples TRBV6-1 to TRBJ1-2; the D gene is possibly TRBD1 (5 bases). CDR3 size: 15 residues. Germline assignment: CDR1 MNHNS and CDR2 SASEGT. V was shortened by 2 bases and J by 5 bases, with 15 bases between the two germline ends. DNA of the CDR3: TGTGCCAGCAGTGAAAGGGGCGCAGGGCGGTATGGCTACACCTTC. Protein: CASSERGAGRYGYTF.

The chain couples TRBV4-1 to TRBJ2-6; 8 bases are shared with TRBD1. The CDR3 has 19 residues. Germline V gene data show CDR1 as MGHRA and CDR2 as YSYEKL. V dropped 1 base and J dropped 0; count of bases not matched to a gene: 8. CDR3 DNA: TGCGCCAGCAGCCAAGGTATCAGGGGGCCTAACTCTGGGGCCAACGTCCTGACTTTC. Its translation: CASSQGIRGPNSGANVLTF.

This rearrangement joins TRBV19 to TRBJ1-4, with D perhaps matching TRBD1 (5 bases). V lost 7 bases, J lost 0 bases, and 9 bases lay in between. The CDR3 covers 14 residues. Germline CDR1 LNHDA, CDR2 SQIVND (reference sequence). CDR3 nucleotide sequence: TGTGCCAGTACTAAGACAGCAACTAATGAAAAACTGTTTTTT. Its translation: CASTKTATNEKLFF.

This chain uses TRBV7-9 with TRBJ2-3; 7 positions match TRBD2. The CDR3 sequence is 13 residues long. CDR1 is SEHNR and CDR2 is FQNEAQ in the germline V gene (reference sequence). Unmatched junction bases numbered 3, after V lost 5 bases and J lost 4 bases. The DNA of the CDR3 is TGTGCCAGCAGCCGACTAGCCCCAGATACGCAGTATTTT. It translates to CASSRLAPDTQYF.

The V gene is TRBV6-5, the J gene TRBJ2-5; weak D call: TRBD2 (6 bases). The CDR3 sequence is 13 residues long. Germline lookup yields CDR1 MNHEY and CDR2 SVGAGI. V lost 6 bases and J 2 bases, leaving 10 bases between the germline ends. The CDR3 sequence is CASSRGTQETQYF. CDR3 nucleotides: TGTGCCAGCAGCCGTGGGACTCAAGAGACCCAGTACTTC.

The chain combines TRBV11-3 with TRBJ2-3; 9 bases fit TRBD2. Unmatched junction bases numbered 7, after V lost 5 bases and J lost 7 bases. The CDR3 totals 14 residues. Germline CDR1 reads SGHNT; CDR2 reads YENEEA. For the CDR3, the DNA is TGTGCCAGCAGCCGAGCGGGGGGAATGCATACGCAGTATTTT. Its translation is CASSRAGGMHTQYF. Filled out from reference TRBV11-3 and TRBJ2-3, the complete variable domain reads EAGVVQSPRYKIIEKKQPVAFWCNPISGHNTLYWYLQNLGQGPELLIRYENEEAVDDSQLPKDRFSAERLKGVDSTLKIQPAELGDSAVYLCASSRAGGMHTQYFGPGTRLTVL.

The rearrangement uses TRBV7-9 and TRBJ1-4; TRBD1 might be the D (5 bases). The ends were cut back, 5 bases at V and 8 bases at J, with 18 bases in the middle. In germline, CDR1 is SEHNR, CDR2 FQNEAQ (reference sequence). The CDR3 extends over 15 amino acids. The CDR3 coding sequence is TGTGCCAGCAGCAAGGAGGGACGGTCGGGGGAAAAACTGTTTTTT. It yields the protein CASSKEGRSGEKLFF.

The chain joins TRBV10-3 to TRBJ2-1; the match to TRBD2 covers 9 bases. Trimming cost V 3 bases and J 10 bases; bases outside gene matches: 16. This CDR3 is 17 amino acids long. Germline loops: CDR1 ENHRY, CDR2 SYGVKD. The CDR3 DNA reads TGTGCCATCAGTGACTCGAAGCGGGGGGACCCCCGGGACGAGCAGTTCTTC. Its translation is CAISDSKRGDPRDEQFF.

The V call is TRBV2, the J call TRBJ2-3; tentatively, D is TRBD2 (7 bases). The V end lost 6 bases, the J end lost 4 bases, and 14 bases lay between the germline ends. Germline V gene lookup returns CDR1 SNHLY and CDR2 FYNNEI. The CDR3 has 14 amino acids. DNA for the CDR3: TGTGCCAGCAGGCTGGGGGGGGGCCCAGATACGCAGTATTTT. Its translation: CASRLGGGPDTQYF.

V gene TRBV2 combines with J gene TRBJ1-2; TRBD1 is a possible D gene (5 bases). The CDR3 covers 14 residues. Germline CDR1 reads SNHLY; CDR2 reads FYNNEI. V was trimmed by 6 bases and J by 0 bases, leaving 11 bases between them. In nucleotides, the CDR3 is TGTGCCAGCAGGGGGACTGTAGCTAACTATGGCTACACCTTC. This translates into CASRGTVANYGYTF.

As DNA, the CDR3 is TGTGCCAGCAGCCAAGGGTTTGGGGGGGGGAACACTGAAGCTTTCTTT. This translates into CASSQGFGGGNTEAFF. The gene calls are TRBV3-1 (or the pseudogene TRBV3-2) and TRBJ1-1; tentative D call: TRBD1 (5 bases). Germline CDR1 LGHDT, CDR2 YNNKEL (reference sequence). Trimming removed 1 base at V and 1 base at J, with 13 bases between. This CDR3 has 16 amino acids.

The genes are TRBV14 and TRBJ1-6; D remains unclear. From germline, CDR1 is SGHDN and CDR2 FVKESK. The CDR3 spans 13 residues. The germline V and J ends were trimmed by 4 bases and 9 bases, with 10 bases remaining between them. The CDR3 nucleotides are TGTGCCAGCAGCCTCCATAGCGGTTCACCCCTCCACTTT. Translating it yields CASSLHSGSPLHF.

The CDR3 region has the DNA TGCGCCAGCAGCCAAGAAGGGGGACAGCCTTTCTCTGGAAACACCATATATTTT. Translating it yields CASSQEGGQPFSGNTIYF. This chain joins TRBV4-1 and TRBJ1-3; 7 bases map to TRBD1. Germline CDR1 and CDR2: MGHRA and YSYEKL. CDR3 length: 18 amino acids. J lost 0 bases, V lost 0 bases, and 8 bases had no gene match.

The V call is TRBV1, the J call TRBJ2-5; the table assigns TRBD2, which was not confirmed against the DNA. TRBV1 is described as a pseudogene. The CDR3 has 18 amino acids. This chain's CDR3 is CTSSQELSGTSDRETQYF. CDR3 coding DNA: TGCACCAGCAGCCAAGAGCTTTCGGGGACTAGCGACCGGGAGACCCAGTACTTC.

This clone was seen just once. The chain is built from TRBV12-3 or TRBV12-4 and TRBJ2-7; D not certain. The V end lost 7 bases, the J end lost 6 bases, and 13 bases lay between the germline ends. This CDR3 region has 12 residues. Written as DNA, the CDR3 is TGTGCCAGCACCAAAACACCCTCCGAGCAGTACTTC. Residues: CASTKTPSEQYF.

V usage is TRBV27 and J usage is TRBJ1-4; D might be TRBD1 (5 bases). The CDR3 totals 15 residues. Germline V gene lookup returns CDR1 MNHEY and CDR2 SMNVEV (reference sequence). Between the trimmed V and J ends, which lost 4 bases and 6 bases, there was a span of 15 bases. The CDR3 reads CASSSSGKWHEKLFF. The CDR3 DNA follows: TGTGCCAGCAGTTCCTCAGGGAAGTGGCATGAAAAACTGTTTTTT.

There are many counts of this clone. The chain has TRBV2 and TRBJ1-2; 11 bases are shared with TRBD1. The germline V gene has CDR1 SNHLY and CDR2 FYNNEI. The V and J ends lost 6 bases and 7 bases, in that order; junction bases with no gene match: 4. The CDR3 is made up of 13 amino acids. The CDR3 nucleotides read TGTGCCAGCAGGGACAGGGGGCGCGGTGGCTACACCTTC. It is translated as CASRDRGRGGYTF.

The J gene is TRBJ2-7, the V gene TRBV6-5, with D possibly TRBD1 on 6 matching bases. Trimming removed 7 bases from V and 5 bases from J, with 15 bases in between. The CDR3 is 13 amino acids. The germline gives CDR1 MNHEY, CDR2 SVGAGI. CDR3 region: CASNPTGYHEQYF. CDR3 DNA sequence: TGTGCCAGCAACCCCACAGGGTACCACGAGCAGTACTTC.

J is TRBJ2-1 and V is TRBV7-6, with a possible D match to TRBD2 (5 bases). This CDR3 has 16 residues. Germline CDR1 and CDR2: SGHVS and FNYEAQ. V was clipped by 5 bases and J by 5 bases, with 19 bases between them. CDR3 region: CASSLYPGTGDNEQFF. Written as DNA, the CDR3 is TGTGCCAGCAGCCTATACCCGGGCACCGGGGACAATGAGCAGTTCTTC.

The J gene is TRBJ2-7, the V gene TRBV6-1; 7 nucleotides align to TRBD1. The V gene end was trimmed by 3 bases and the J gene end by 0 bases; junction bases not matched to a gene: 11. Per the germline V gene, CDR1 is MNHNS and CDR2 is SASEGT. CDR3 length: 17 residues. CDR3 region: CASSDAAPGQYSYEQYF. The CDR3 region has the DNA TGTGCCAGCAGTGACGCAGCCCCGGGACAGTACTCCTACGAGCAGTACTTC.

CDR3 nucleotide sequence: TGTGCCAGCAGCTTAGGATTCCCAGAGGCACCCCTCCACTTT. This sequence encodes CASSLGFPEAPLHF. The chain carries TRBV11-3 and TRBJ1-6; D gene uncertain. The germline V gene encodes CDR1 SGHNT and CDR2 YENEEA. The length of the CDR3 is 14 residues. The ends were cut back, 1 base at V and 11 bases at J, with 12 bases in the middle.